This T cell receptor (beta chain) was sequenced during a study of Ad26.COV2.S vaccination and SARS-CoV-2 variants. At the level of the study: Donor was one of the participants in the Ad26.COV2.S arm of the COV1001 trial.

The data were produced by immunoSEQ multiplex PCR, yet TCRdb's version contains in-frame clones alone and is incomplete. The sample consists of about 350,000 clones, roughly 90% of them appearing once. Study-wide points: Vaccinated individuals (as opposed to placebo recipients) had higher spike-specific TCR breadth. The TCR-based breadth and depth measures might underestimate overall T cell responses.

Documented treatment: some 20 received Ad26.COV2.S at low or high dose, single or two shots; a few received placebo; per-sample allocation not given. Collection of the samples took place on day 63 after the first injection of vaccine or placebo. This CDR3 contains 12 residues. Trimming removed 0 bases at V and 5 bases at J, with 5 bases between. Germline CDR1 SGHAT, CDR2 FQDESV (reference sequence). This clone was detected only once. Its cognate antigen is unknown. The sequence was collected from a person between 18 and 65 years old who received the Ad26.COV2.S COVID-19 vaccine or a placebo. Sequenced here: peripheral blood, sampled in a trial of Ad26.COV2.S vaccine versus placebo. The chain employs TRBV11-1 and TRBJ2-7; the D is unclear. In DNA form, the CDR3 reads TGTGCCAGCAGCTTAGCGAACCACGAGCAGTACTTC. Translation gives CASSLANHEQYF.